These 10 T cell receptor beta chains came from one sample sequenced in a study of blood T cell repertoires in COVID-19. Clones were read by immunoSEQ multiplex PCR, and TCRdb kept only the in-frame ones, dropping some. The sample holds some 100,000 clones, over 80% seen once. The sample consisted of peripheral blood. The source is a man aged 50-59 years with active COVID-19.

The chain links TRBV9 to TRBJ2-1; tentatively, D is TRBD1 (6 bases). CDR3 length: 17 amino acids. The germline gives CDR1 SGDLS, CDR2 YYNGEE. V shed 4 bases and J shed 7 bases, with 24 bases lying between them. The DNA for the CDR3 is TGTGCCAGCAGCCCGACTCGAGGGGGTCGTATAGGGAATGAGCAGTTCTTC. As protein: CASSPTRGGRIGNEQFF.

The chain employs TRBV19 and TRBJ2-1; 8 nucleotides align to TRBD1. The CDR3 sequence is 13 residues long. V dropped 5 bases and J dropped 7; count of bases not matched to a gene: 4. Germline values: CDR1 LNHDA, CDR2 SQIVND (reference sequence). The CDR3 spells CASSGQGGNEQFF. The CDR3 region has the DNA TGTGCCAGTAGTGGACAGGGCGGTAATGAGCAGTTCTTC.

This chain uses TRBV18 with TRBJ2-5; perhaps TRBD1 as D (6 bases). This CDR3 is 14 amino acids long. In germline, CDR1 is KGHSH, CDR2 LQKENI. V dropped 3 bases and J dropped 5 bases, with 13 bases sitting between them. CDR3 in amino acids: CASSPGAASETQYF. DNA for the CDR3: TGTGCCAGCTCACCGGGGGCAGCGTCTGAGACCCAGTACTTC.

CDR3 in amino acids: CASSLVALRGETQYF. The DNA for the CDR3 is TGTGCCAGCAGCTTGGTCGCCTTGAGGGGGGAGACCCAGTACTTC. The V and J genes are TRBV5-6 and TRBJ2-5, with a weak D call TRBD1 (6 bases). Trimming removed 0 bases from V and 5 bases from J, with 14 bases in between. The CDR3 consists of 15 residues. Germline V gene lookup returns CDR1 SGHDT and CDR2 YYEEEE.

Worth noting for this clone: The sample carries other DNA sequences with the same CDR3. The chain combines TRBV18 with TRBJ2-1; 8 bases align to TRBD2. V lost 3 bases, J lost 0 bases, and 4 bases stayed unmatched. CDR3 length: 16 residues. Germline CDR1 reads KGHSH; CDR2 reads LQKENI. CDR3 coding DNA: TGTGCCAGCTCACCCCTGAGCGGGAGCTCCTACAATGAGCAGTTCTTC. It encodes CASSPLSGSSYNEQFF.

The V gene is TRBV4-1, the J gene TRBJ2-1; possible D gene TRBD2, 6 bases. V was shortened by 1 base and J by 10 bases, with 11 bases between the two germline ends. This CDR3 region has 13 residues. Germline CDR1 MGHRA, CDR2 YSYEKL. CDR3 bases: TGCGCCAGCAGCCAAGTCGGGGGAGACGAGCAGTTCTTC. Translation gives CASSQVGGDEQFF.

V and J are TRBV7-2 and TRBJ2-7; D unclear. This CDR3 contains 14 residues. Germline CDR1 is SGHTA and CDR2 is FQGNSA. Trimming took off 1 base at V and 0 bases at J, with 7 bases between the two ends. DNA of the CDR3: TGTGCCAGCAGCTTAGTGGTGAGCTCCTACGAGCAGTACTTC. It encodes CASSLVVSSYEQYF.

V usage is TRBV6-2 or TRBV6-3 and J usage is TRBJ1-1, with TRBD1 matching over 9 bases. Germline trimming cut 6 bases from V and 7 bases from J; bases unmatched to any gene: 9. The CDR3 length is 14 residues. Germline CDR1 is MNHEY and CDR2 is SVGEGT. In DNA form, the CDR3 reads TGTGCCAGCAGCTATGGACAGGGGTCCTATGAAGCTTTCTTT. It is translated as CASSYGQGSYEAFF.

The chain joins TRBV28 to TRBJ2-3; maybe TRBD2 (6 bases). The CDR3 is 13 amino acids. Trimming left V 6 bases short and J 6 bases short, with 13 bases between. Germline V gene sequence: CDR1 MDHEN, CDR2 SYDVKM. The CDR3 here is CASRLGTGDTQYF. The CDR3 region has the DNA TGTGCCAGCAGATTGGGGACTGGGGATACGCAGTATTTT.

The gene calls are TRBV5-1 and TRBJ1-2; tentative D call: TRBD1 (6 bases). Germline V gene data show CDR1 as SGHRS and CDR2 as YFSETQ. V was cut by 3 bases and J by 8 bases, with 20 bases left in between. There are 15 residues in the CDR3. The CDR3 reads CASSSSGGPRDGYTF. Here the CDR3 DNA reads TGCGCCAGCAGCTCCTCGGGGGGGCCCCGGGACGGCTACACCTTC.